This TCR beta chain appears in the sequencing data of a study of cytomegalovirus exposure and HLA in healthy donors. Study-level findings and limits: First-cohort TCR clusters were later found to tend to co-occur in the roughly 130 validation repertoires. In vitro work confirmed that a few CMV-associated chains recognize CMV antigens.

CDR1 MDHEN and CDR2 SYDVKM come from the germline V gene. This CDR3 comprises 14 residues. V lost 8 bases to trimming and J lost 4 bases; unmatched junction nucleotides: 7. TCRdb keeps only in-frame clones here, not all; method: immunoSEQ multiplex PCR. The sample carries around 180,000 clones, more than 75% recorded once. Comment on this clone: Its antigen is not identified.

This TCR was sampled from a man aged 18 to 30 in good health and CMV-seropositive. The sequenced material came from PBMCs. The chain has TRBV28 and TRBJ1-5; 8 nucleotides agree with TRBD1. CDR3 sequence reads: CASSGRGRNQPQHF. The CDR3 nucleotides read TGTGCCAGCTCAGGCAGGGGGCGGAATCAGCCCCAGCATTTT.